The present T cell receptor (beta chain) was sequenced within a study of patients and donors after allogeneic stem cell transplantation (dated by TCRdb to the early 2020s). The method was RT-PCR. TCRdb records NextSeq 550 as the sequencer. TCRdb reprocessing: public reads trimmed at Q25 with fastp, clones called with MiXCR, in-frame beta chains kept. Identical CDR3 protein sequences are pooled into one entry, listed with their most common genes and DNA. The sample has over 400,000 distinct CDR3 sequences on record, approximately 16% of them singletons. The ten largest clones add up to roughly 7.2% of the sample. This clonotype was counted a few times. The antigen it binds to is not known. No much larger clonotype is one base removed from it; base qualities were not supplied. Based on the germline V gene (reference sequence), the CDR1 and CDR2 sequences are LGHDT and YNNKEL. At the junction V is shortened by 1 base and J by 7 bases, with 13 bases in between. The CDR3, cysteine through phenylalanine, is 15 amino acids long. Only the CDR3 DNA stays, 45 bases, in frame from base 1.

Input material: blood, either unsorted or a sorted T cell fraction (not recorded which). The source of this sequence is a human donor who was either an allogeneic HSCT recipient or a stem cell or donor lymphocyte infusion donor (not recorded which). It is not recorded whose cells these are; they may come from a transplant donor. The V and J segments used are TRBV3-1 and TRBJ1-4; the D gene is perhaps TRBD1, on 6 matching bases. The CDR3 region has the sequence CASSQVGGLSEKLFF. The sequenced DNA: TGTGCCAGCAGCCAAGTTGGGGGGCTTAGTGAAAAACTGTTTTTT.